The following is a T cell receptor (beta chain) sequence with its context. In germline, CDR1 is LNHDA, CDR2 SQIVND (reference sequence). The CDR3 covers 15 residues. J gave up 10 bases and V 4 bases, and 14 bases lay outside the gene matches. The data originate from a study of blood T cell repertoires in COVID-19. Repertoires were generated with immunoSEQ multiplex PCR, while TCRdb's copy carries only in-frame clones and drops some. The data hold 96,000 or so clones, with approximately 80% observed a single time. The chain couples TRBV19 to TRBJ2-5, with 8 bases lining up with TRBD1. Source material: peripheral blood. This receptor was identified in a man older than 75 with COVID-19, enrolled during active disease. CDR3 protein: CASSTGTGQLGIQYF. The DNA for the CDR3 is TGTGCCAGTAGTACCGGGACAGGCCAGCTGGGGATCCAGTACTTC.